The 16 T cell receptor beta chains presented below share a single source sample, sequenced in a study of metastatic and nonmetastatic thyroid tumors. All patients reached thyroid surgery having received no treatment beforehand. TCRdb re-clonotyped the PCR reads via MiXCR. The sample has 45,000 or so clones; approximately 4.1% are singletons. The sample was blood. The receptors were gathered from a female donor with papillary thyroid cancer or a benign thyroid nodule (not recorded which). Some clones in this sample may be carry-over from other donors' samples.

There are many counts of this clone. The sample holds other DNA sequences that translate to the same CDR3. The CDR3 here is CASSYPDTDTQYF. In DNA, the CDR3 is TGCGCCAGCAGCTATCCGGATACAGATACGCAGTATTTT. This chain joins TRBV5-1 and TRBJ2-3; D call uncertain. The V gene's germline CDR1 is SGHRS and CDR2 YFSETQ. Trimming took 3 bases from V and 3 from J, leaving 8 bases between them. The CDR3 has 13 amino acids.

This clone was seen ten or more times. This chain links TRBV9 with TRBJ1-1; D is ambiguous. This CDR3 comprises 15 residues. CDR1 and CDR2 from the germline V gene are SGDLS and YYNGEE. With 0 bases removed from V and 1 base from J, the gap between germline ends came to 10 bases. DNA for the CDR3: TGTGCCAGCAGCGTAGTTTCCAAGAGGAACACTGAAGCTTTCTTT. Translation: CASSVVSKRNTEAFF.

This clone was counted ten times or more. This rearrangement joins TRBV7-8 to TRBJ1-4; TRBD1 matches 11 bases. The junction had 6 bases not matched to a gene; V was cut back by 4 bases and J by 8 bases. CDR1 SGHVS and CDR2 FQNEAQ come from the germline V gene. The CDR3 has 15 amino acids. The CDR3 DNA sequence: TGTGCCAGCAGCTCCACCGGGACAGGGGGAGAAAAACTGTTTTTT. It codes for CASSSTGTGGEKLFF.

This clone was found many times. The chain carries TRBV4-2 and TRBJ2-4; the D is unclear. V shed 0 bases and J shed 5 bases, with 5 bases lying between them. The CDR3 sequence is 13 residues long. Germline loops: CDR1 LGHNA, CDR2 YNFKEQ. The CDR3 DNA reads TGTGCCAGCAGCCAAGACGGACAAAACATTCAGTACTTC. This encodes CASSQDGQNIQYF.

This clone was seen a few times. This rearrangement joins TRBV3-1 to TRBJ1-5, with D possibly TRBD1 on 6 matching bases. Per the germline V gene, CDR1 is LGHDT and CDR2 is YNNKEL (reference sequence). The CDR3 sequence is 14 residues long. V was trimmed by 1 base and J by 6 bases, leaving 10 bases between them. CDR3 in amino acids: CASSQGTGSQPQHF. CDR3 coding DNA: TGTGCCAGCAGCCAAGGAACAGGGAGTCAGCCCCAGCATTTT.

The sample holds a few counts of this clone. A much larger clone is a single base away; this may be a read error. V gene TRBV3-1 combines with J gene TRBJ1-5, with D possibly matching TRBD1 (6 bases). CDR1 is LGHDT and CDR2 is YNNKEL in the germline V gene (reference sequence). This CDR3 has 15 amino acids. The V end was cut by 4 bases, the J end by 2 bases, with 12 bases between. For the CDR3, the DNA is TGTGCCAGCAGCCGCACAGGGTGGGGCAATCAGCCCCAGCATTTT. It yields the protein CASSRTGWGNQPQHF.

This clone came up many times. J is TRBJ2-3 and V is TRBV20-1; 7 bases fit TRBD2. CDR3 length equals 16 residues. Germline V lookup: CDR1 DFQATT, CDR2 SNEGSKA (reference sequence). With V trimmed by 5 bases and J by 5 bases, 16 bases remained unmatched. This chain's CDR3 is CSAERGWGGIGDTQYF. The CDR3 DNA reads as TGCAGTGCTGAGCGGGGCTGGGGAGGGATAGGAGATACGCAGTATTTT.

This clone has a count of ten or more. The chain is built from TRBV10-3 and TRBJ2-3; no definite D call. Germline values: CDR1 ENHRY, CDR2 SYGVKD. Trimming took 0 bases from V and 2 from J, leaving 12 bases between them. The CDR3 loop spans 16 amino acids. The CDR3 sequence: CAISESGGGNTDTQYF. CDR3 DNA sequence: TGTGCCATCAGTGAGTCGGGTGGCGGCAACACAGATACGCAGTATTTT.

This clone has only a few counts. J is TRBJ1-2 and V is TRBV6-5, with a possible D match to TRBD1 (6 bases). Trimming pared 4 bases from V and 7 bases from J, leaving 16 bases between. The V gene's germline CDR1 is MNHEY and CDR2 SVGAGI. The CDR3 is 14 amino acids. CDR3 bases: TGTGCCAGCAGTTCACTCAGGGGCATCGGTGGCTACACCTTC. This sequence encodes CASSSLRGIGGYTF.

This clone was seen many times. CDR3 DNA: TGTGCCAGCAGCTTAGATGGCGGCCAAGAGACCCAGTACTTC. Translating it yields CASSLDGGQETQYF. This chain connects TRBV7-9 to TRBJ2-5; D ambiguous. Germline CDR1 is SEHNR and CDR2 is FQNEAQ (reference sequence). The CDR3 runs to 14 residues. The germline V and J ends were trimmed by 1 base and 1 base, with 7 bases remaining between them.

In this sample, this clone turned up many times. This chain links TRBV5-6 with TRBJ2-2; possibly TRBD1 for D (5 bases). V lost 5 bases, J lost 5 bases, and 10 bases lay in between. The germline V gene has CDR1 SGHDT and CDR2 YYEEEE. The CDR3 is 13 residues long. CDR3 nucleotides: TGTGCCAGCAGGGGGCGAAGAACCGGGGAGCTGTTTTTT. Its protein product is CASRGRRTGELFF.

This clone has ten or more counts. The chain combines TRBV9 with TRBJ1-1; 8 bases match TRBD1. CDR1 is SGDLS, CDR2 YYNGEE, per germline. V shed 0 bases, J shed 5 bases, and the junction held 12 bases outside the gene matches. This CDR3 is built from 17 residues. CDR3 sequence: CASSVGRTGRGLTEAFF. CDR3 sequence (DNA): TGTGCCAGCAGCGTAGGCCGGACAGGGAGAGGTCTGACTGAAGCTTTCTTT.

This clone was counted a few times. Just one base apart from a much larger clone, this may be a read error. The conserved final phenylalanine or tryptophan is absent from the CDR3, which likely points to a read error. The chain joins TRBV7-6 to TRBJ2-1; a weak D match, TRBD1 (5 bases). From germline, CDR1 is SGHVS and CDR2 FNYEAQ. Trimming shortened V by 1 base and J by 7 bases, and 11 bases separated the two germline ends. The CDR3 length is 14 residues. The CDR3 here is CASSLEGRANEQFL. For the CDR3, the DNA is TGTGCCAGCAGCTTAGAGGGGCGTGCGAATGAGCAGTTCCTC.

In its sample, this clone was seen many times. The rearrangement links TRBV25-1 to TRBJ2-2, with 7 bases aligning to TRBD2. Trimming cost V 0 bases and J 1 base; bases outside gene matches: 2. The CDR3 spans 16 residues. Germline CDR1 reads MGHDK; CDR2 reads SYGVNS. In DNA, the CDR3 is TGTGCCAGCAGTGAATATAAGCGGGGGAACACCGGGGAGCTGTTTTTT. Translation: CASSEYKRGNTGELFF.

This clone occurred many times. The chain links TRBV5-1 to TRBJ2-2; 7 bases match TRBD1. The germline V gene has CDR1 SGHRS and CDR2 YFSETQ. This CDR3 has 16 residues. Losses at the gene ends were 0 bases for V and 3 bases for J; bases not matched to a gene: 5. The CDR3 DNA reads TGCGCCAGCAGCTTGGTAGGGGGCCTATACACCGGGGAGCTGTTTTTT. Protein product: CASSLVGGLYTGELFF.

Only a few counts were recorded for this clone. The J gene is TRBJ2-3, the V gene TRBV6-4; 9 bases are a match to TRBD2. J gave up 4 bases and V 0 bases, and 2 bases lay outside the gene matches. CDR1 MRHNA and CDR2 SNTAGT come from the germline V gene. The CDR3 has 15 residues. The CDR3 bases are TGTGCCAGCAGTGACTCAGCGGGGGGCGCAGATACGCAGTATTTT. Translation: CASSDSAGGADTQYF.